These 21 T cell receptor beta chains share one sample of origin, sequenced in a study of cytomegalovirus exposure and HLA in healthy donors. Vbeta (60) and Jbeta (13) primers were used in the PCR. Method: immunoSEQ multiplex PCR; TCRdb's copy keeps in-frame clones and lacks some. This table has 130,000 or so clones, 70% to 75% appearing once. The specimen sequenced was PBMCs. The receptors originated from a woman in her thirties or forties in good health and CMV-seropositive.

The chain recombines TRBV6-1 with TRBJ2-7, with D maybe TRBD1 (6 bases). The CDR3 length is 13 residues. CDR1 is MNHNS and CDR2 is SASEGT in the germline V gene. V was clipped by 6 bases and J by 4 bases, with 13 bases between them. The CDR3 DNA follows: TGTGCCAGCAGCCCGACAGGCTCTTACGAGCAGTACTTC. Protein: CASSPTGSYEQYF.

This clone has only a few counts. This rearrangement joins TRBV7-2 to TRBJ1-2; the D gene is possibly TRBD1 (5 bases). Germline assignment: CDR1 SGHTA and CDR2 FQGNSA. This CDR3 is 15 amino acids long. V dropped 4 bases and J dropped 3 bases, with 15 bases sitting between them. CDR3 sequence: CASSSSWGEDYGYTF. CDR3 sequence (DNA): TGTGCCAGCAGCTCATCCTGGGGGGAAGACTATGGCTACACCTTC.

The CDR3 region has the DNA TGTGCCAGCAGCACACGAACAATCGGGGAGCTGTTTTTT. Translation: CASSTRTIGELFF. This chain connects TRBV7-9 to TRBJ2-2, with D hard to call. The V gene's germline CDR1 is SEHNR and CDR2 FQNEAQ (reference sequence). The germline V and J ends were trimmed by 5 bases and 7 bases, with 11 bases remaining between them. The CDR3 length is 13 residues.

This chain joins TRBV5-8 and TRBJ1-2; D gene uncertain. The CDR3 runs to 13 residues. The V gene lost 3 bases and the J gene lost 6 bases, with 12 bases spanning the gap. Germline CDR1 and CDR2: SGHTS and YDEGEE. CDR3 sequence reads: CASSYNPLNGYTF. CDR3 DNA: TGTGCCAGCAGCTACAACCCATTGAATGGCTACACCTTC.

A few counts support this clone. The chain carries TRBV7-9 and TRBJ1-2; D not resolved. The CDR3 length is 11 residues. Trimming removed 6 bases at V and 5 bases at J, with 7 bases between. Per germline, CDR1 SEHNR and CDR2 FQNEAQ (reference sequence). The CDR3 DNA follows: TGTGCCAGCAGTATGGAGTATGGCTACACCTTC. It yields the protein CASSMEYGYTF.

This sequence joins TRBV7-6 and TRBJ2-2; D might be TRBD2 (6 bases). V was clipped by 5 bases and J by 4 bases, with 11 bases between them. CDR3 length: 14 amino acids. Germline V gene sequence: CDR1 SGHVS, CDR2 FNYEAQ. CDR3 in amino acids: CASSPHGGTGELFF. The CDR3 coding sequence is TGTGCCAGCAGCCCACACGGGGGCACCGGGGAGCTGTTTTTT.

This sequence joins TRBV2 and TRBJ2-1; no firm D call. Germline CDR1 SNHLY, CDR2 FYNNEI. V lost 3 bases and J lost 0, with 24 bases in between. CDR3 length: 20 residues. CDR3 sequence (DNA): TGTGCCAGCAGTGAGCCCAACGTCTCCATAGGAGCGACCTCCTACAATGAGCAGTTCTTC. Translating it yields CASSEPNVSIGATSYNEQFF. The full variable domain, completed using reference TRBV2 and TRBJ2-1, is EPEVTQTPSHQVTQMGQEVILRCVPISNHLYFYWYRQILGQKVEFLVSFYNNEISEKSEIFDDQFSVERPDGSNFTLKIRSTKLEDSAMYFCASSEPNVSIGATSYNEQFFGPGTRLTVL.

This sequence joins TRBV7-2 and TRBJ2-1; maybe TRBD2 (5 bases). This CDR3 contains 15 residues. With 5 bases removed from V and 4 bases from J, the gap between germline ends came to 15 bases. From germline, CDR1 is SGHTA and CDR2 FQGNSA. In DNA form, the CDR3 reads TGTGCCAGCAGCCCGCCCGGGGTGGAGTACAATGAGCAGTTCTTC. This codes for CASSPPGVEYNEQFF.

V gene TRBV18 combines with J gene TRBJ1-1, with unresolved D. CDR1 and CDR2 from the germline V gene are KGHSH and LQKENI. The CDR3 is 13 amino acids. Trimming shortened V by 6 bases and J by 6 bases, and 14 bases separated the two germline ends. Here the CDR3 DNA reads TGTGCCAGCTCCTGGGAGGGAGGTGCTGAAGCTTTCTTT. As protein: CASSWEGGAEAFF. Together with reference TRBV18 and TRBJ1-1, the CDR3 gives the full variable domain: NAGVMQNPRHLVRRRGQEARLRCSPMKGHSHVYWYRQLPEEGLKFMVYLQKENIIDESGMPKERFSAEFPKEGPSILRIQQVVRGDSAAYFCASSWEGGAEAFFGQGTRLTVV.

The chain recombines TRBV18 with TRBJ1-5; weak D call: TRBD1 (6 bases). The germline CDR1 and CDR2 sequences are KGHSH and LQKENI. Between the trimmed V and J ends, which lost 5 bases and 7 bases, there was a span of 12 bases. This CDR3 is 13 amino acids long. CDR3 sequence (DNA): TGTGCCAGCTCAACAGGGTCTGGCCAGCCCCAGCATTTT. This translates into CASSTGSGQPQHF.

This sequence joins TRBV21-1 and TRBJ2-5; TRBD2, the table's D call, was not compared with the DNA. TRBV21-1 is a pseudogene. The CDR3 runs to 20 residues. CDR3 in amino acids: CASSKGLFWTGLARTHPQYF. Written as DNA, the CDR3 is TGTGCCAGCAGCAAAGGTCTATTCTGGACGGGACTAGCGAGAACCCATCCCCAGTACTTC.

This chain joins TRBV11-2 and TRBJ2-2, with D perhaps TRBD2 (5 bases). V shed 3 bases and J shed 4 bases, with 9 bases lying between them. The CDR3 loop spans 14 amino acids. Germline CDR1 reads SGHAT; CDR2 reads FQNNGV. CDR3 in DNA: TGTGCCAGCAGCTTGCGGACTGGCACCGGGGAGCTGTTTTTT. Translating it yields CASSLRTGTGELFF.

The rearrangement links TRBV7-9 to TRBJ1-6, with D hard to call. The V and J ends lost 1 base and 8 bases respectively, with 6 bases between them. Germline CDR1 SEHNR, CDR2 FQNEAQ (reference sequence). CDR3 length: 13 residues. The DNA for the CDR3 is TGTGCCAGCAGCTTAGACGCAGATTCACCCCTCCACTTT. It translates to CASSLDADSPLHF.

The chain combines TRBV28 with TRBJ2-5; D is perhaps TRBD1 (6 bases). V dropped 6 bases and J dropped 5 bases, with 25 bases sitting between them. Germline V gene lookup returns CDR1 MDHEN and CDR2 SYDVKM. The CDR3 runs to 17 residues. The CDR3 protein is CASSYPPGHPTGETQYF. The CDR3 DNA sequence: TGTGCCAGCAGCTATCCACCGGGACACCCAACGGGGGAGACCCAGTACTTC.

The CDR3 loop reads CASSFTGGGTEAFF. In DNA form, the CDR3 reads TGTGCCAGCAGCTTTACGGGGGGAGGAACTGAAGCTTTCTTT. The chain links TRBV7-9 to TRBJ1-1, with a possible D match to TRBD1 (5 bases). Deletions cut 3 bases from V and 5 bases from J, with 13 bases between. This CDR3 contains 14 residues. Germline lookup yields CDR1 SEHNR and CDR2 FQNEAQ (reference sequence).

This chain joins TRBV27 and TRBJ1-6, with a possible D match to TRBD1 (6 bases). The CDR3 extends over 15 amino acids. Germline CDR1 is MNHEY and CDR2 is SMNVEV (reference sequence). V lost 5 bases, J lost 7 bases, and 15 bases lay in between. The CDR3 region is CASSKGGRGNSPLHF. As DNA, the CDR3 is TGTGCCAGCAGTAAGGGGGGGAGAGGGAATTCACCCCTCCACTTT.

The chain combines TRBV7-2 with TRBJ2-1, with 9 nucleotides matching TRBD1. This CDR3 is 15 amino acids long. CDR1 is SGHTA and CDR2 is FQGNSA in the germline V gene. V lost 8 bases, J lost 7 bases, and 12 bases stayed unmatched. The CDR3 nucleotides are TGTGCCAGCGGTAAGGGGAGGACAGGGGAAAATGAGCAGTTCTTC. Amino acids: CASGKGRTGENEQFF. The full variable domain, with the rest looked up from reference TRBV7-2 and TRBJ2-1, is GAGVSQSPSNKVTEKGKDVELRCDPISGHTALYWYRQSLGQGLEFLIYFQGNSAPDKSGLPSDRFSAERTGGSVSTLTIQRTQQEDSAVYLCASGKGRTGENEQFFGPGTRLTVL.

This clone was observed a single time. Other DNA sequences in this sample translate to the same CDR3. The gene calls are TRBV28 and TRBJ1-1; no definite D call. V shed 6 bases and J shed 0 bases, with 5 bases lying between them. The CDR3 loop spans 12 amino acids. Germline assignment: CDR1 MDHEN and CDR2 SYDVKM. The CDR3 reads CASSLLNTEAFF. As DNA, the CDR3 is TGTGCCAGCAGCCTATTGAACACTGAAGCTTTCTTT.

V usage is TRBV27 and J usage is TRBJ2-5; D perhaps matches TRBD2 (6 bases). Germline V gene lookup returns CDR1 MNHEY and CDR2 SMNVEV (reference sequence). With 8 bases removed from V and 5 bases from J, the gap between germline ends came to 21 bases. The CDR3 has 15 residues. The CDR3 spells CASGKGRGGQETQYF. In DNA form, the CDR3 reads TGTGCCAGCGGCAAGGGGCGGGGAGGCCAGGAGACCCAGTACTTC.

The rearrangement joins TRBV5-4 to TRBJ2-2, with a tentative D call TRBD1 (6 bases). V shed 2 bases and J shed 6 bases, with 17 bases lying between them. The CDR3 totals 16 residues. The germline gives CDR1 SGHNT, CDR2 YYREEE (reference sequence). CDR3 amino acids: CASSLPPGHQPGELFF. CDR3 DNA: TGTGCCAGCAGCTTACCCCCGGGACATCAACCCGGGGAGCTGTTTTTT.

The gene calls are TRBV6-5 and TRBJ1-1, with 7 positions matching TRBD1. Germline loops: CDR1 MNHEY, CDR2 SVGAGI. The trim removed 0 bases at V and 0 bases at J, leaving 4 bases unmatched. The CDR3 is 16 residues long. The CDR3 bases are TGTGCCAGCAGTTACTCGACAGGGAACTTGAACACTGAAGCTTTCTTT. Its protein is CASSYSTGNLNTEAFF.